The 18 T cell receptor beta chains presented below share a single source sample, sequenced in a study of naive and memory T cell subsets. Two oligonucleotides, mixed equimolar, formed the beta constant-region primer covering TRBC1 and TRBC2. TCRdb re-called the UMI-ligation and nested PCR reads through MiXCR, storing one row per CDR3 protein. The table records 130,000 to 150,000 distinct CDR3 sequences, over 15% of them present only once. The sample comprised naive CD4+ T cells from blood. These receptors came from a human donor in good health.

The rearrangement joins TRBV19 to TRBJ2-3; D tentatively fits TRBD1 or TRBD2 (6 bases each). This CDR3 spans 16 amino acids. V dropped 4 bases and J dropped 6 bases, with 20 bases sitting between them. The germline CDR1 and CDR2 sequences are LNHDA and SQIVND (reference sequence). CDR3 residues: CASSTGGRGGADTQYF. The CDR3 region has the DNA TGTGCCAGTAGTACCGGGGGCCGCGGAGGCGCCGATACGCAGTATTTT.

The gene calls are TRBV4-1 and TRBJ1-5; D remains unclear. The CDR3 loop spans 16 amino acids. Trimming took off 2 bases at V and 4 bases at J, with 15 bases between the two ends. CDR1 and CDR2 from the germline V gene are MGHRA and YSYEKL. In DNA form, the CDR3 reads TGCGCCAGCAGCCAAACTCTACGGGGTAAAAATCAGCCCCAGCATTTT. The encoded protein is CASSQTLRGKNQPQHF.

This clonotype was seen only a few times. The CDR3 protein is CASSIQDSLYGYTF. The CDR3, as DNA: TGTGCCAGCAGTATACAGGACTCCCTCTATGGCTACACCTTC. The genes are TRBV28 and TRBJ1-2, with D maybe TRBD1 (5 bases). Looked up from germline, CDR1 is MDHEN and CDR2 is SYDVKM. This CDR3 has 14 amino acids. V shed 5 bases and J shed 4 bases, with 14 bases lying between them.

The chain combines TRBV20-1 with TRBJ1-5; a weak D match, TRBD1 (6 bases). Trimming pared 7 bases from V and 6 bases from J, leaving 13 bases between. The CDR3 length is 12 residues. CDR1 DFQATT and CDR2 SNEGSKA come from the germline V gene (reference sequence). The DNA of the CDR3 is TGCAGTGGGGGGCCTCGGGGTCAGCCCCAGCATTTT. It translates to CSGGPRGQPQHF.

This clonotype was seen many times. This chain joins TRBV29-1 and TRBJ1-1, with D unresolved. V lost 3 bases to trimming and J lost 0 bases, with 11 bases between them. The CDR3 consists of 14 residues. The V gene's germline CDR1 is SQVTM and CDR2 ANQGSEA. The CDR3 region is CSVEGHSMNTEAFF. The CDR3 DNA reads TGCAGCGTTGAGGGCCATTCAATGAACACTGAAGCTTTCTTT.

This clonotype was observed a handful of times. The V call is TRBV7-9, the J call TRBJ2-7; 9 bases line up with TRBD1. The CDR3 extends over 16 amino acids. With V trimmed by 1 base and J by 1 base, 5 bases remained unmatched. Germline CDR1 and CDR2: SEHNR and FQNEAQ (reference sequence). In DNA, the CDR3 is TGTGCCAGCAGCTTAGTGGGACAGGGAAGATCCTACGAGCAGTACTTC. Its protein product is CASSLVGQGRSYEQYF.

The chain couples TRBV4-1 to TRBJ2-3; TRBD2 agrees at 10 bases. V gave up 3 bases and J gave up 4 bases; unmatched junction bases: 13. The CDR3 length is 18 residues. Germline assignment: CDR1 MGHRA and CDR2 YSYEKL. CDR3 loop: CASSHHPGSGGVSDTQYF. CDR3 coding DNA: TGCGCCAGCAGCCATCACCCCGGCAGCGGGGGGGTGTCAGATACGCAGTATTTT.

V and J are TRBV12-5 and TRBJ1-1; D is uncertain. This CDR3 contains 14 residues. Trimming removed 2 bases at V and 0 bases at J, with 7 bases between. The germline V gene encodes CDR1 LGHNT and CDR2 FRNRAP. CDR3 in DNA: TGTGCTAGTGGTTTGCAGTTCATGAACACTGAAGCTTTCTTT. It encodes CASGLQFMNTEAFF.

Only a few counts were recorded for this clonotype. J is TRBJ2-3 and V is TRBV4-2; D is perhaps TRBD2 (6 bases). Trimming stripped 8 bases from V and 2 bases from J, with 14 bases between. Per the germline V gene, CDR1 is LGHNA and CDR2 is YNFKEQ. There are 14 residues in the CDR3. The CDR3 nucleotides read TGTGCCAGCGGTGAGGGACTTTACACAGATACGCAGTATTTT. Its translation is CASGEGLYTDTQYF.

This clonotype has ten or more counts. This rearrangement joins TRBV7-2 to TRBJ2-3; no clear D gene. CDR1 SGHTA and CDR2 FQGNSA come from the germline V gene. The CDR3 covers 11 residues. V lost 5 bases, J lost 3 bases, and 3 bases lay in between. CDR3 in amino acids: CASSTTDTQYF. DNA for the CDR3: TGTGCCAGCAGCACTACAGATACGCAGTATTTT.

This chain connects TRBV6-1 to TRBJ1-1; D is undetermined. Between the trimmed V and J ends, which lost 11 bases and 3 bases, there was a span of 10 bases. Germline values: CDR1 MNHNS, CDR2 SASEGT. This CDR3 spans 11 amino acids. The chain's CDR3 is CAGSRDTEAFF. For the CDR3, the DNA is TGTGCCGGCTCGAGGGACACTGAAGCTTTCTTT.

A single count supports this clonotype. A clone one base away is much larger, so this may be a read error. The chain couples TRBV18 to TRBJ2-3; the D gene is possibly TRBD2 (6 bases). Germline CDR1 is KGHSH and CDR2 is LQKENI. The length of the CDR3 is 16 residues. DNA of the CDR3: TGTGCCAGCTCAGCACCAGTCCTAGCGAACACAGATACGCAGTATTTT. Protein: CASSAPVLANTDTQYF.

This clonotype showed up just a few times. The V and J genes are TRBV6-2 or TRBV6-3 and TRBJ1-5; no definite D call. This CDR3 has 16 amino acids. CDR1 MNHEY and CDR2 SVGEGT come from the germline V gene. Trimming took 2 bases from V and 5 from J, leaving 16 bases between them. DNA of the CDR3: TGTGCCAGCAGTTACAAGCGTGTGAGTGTCGATCAGCCCCAGCATTTT. Its protein product is CASSYKRVSVDQPQHF.

This clonotype appeared a few times. V is TRBV28 and J is TRBJ2-7; 13 bases match TRBD2. V shed 4 bases and J 3 bases; nucleotides not matched to a gene: 6. This CDR3 comprises 16 residues. Per the germline V gene, CDR1 is MDHEN and CDR2 is SYDVKM. The CDR3 DNA reads as TGTGCCAGCAGTTCCCCCGGGACTAGCGGGGTCTACGAGCAGTACTTC. Residues: CASSSPGTSGVYEQYF.

This clonotype showed up just a few times. CDR3 residues: CASGLVLETTNTGELFF. CDR3 DNA sequence: TGTGCTAGTGGTTTGGTACTTGAGACAACGAACACCGGGGAGCTGTTTTTT. V and J are TRBV12-5 and TRBJ2-2; the D is unclear. Trimming pared 0 bases from V and 0 bases from J, leaving 11 bases between. CDR1 LGHNT and CDR2 FRNRAP come from the germline V gene. CDR3 length: 17 amino acids.

This chain joins TRBV7-3 and TRBJ2-1; D unresolved. The V end lost 4 bases, the J end lost 10 bases, and 14 bases lay between the germline ends. This CDR3 spans 13 amino acids. Germline CDR1 is SGHTA and CDR2 is FQGTGA. Here the CDR3 DNA reads TGTGCCAGCAGCTCCGACCCGTCGGAGGAGCAGTTCTTC. Protein product: CASSSDPSEEQFF.

V is TRBV14 and J is TRBJ2-5; 8 bases line up with TRBD2. The length of the CDR3 is 15 residues. Looked up from germline, CDR1 is SGHDN and CDR2 is FVKESK. The ends lost 4 bases at V and 0 bases at J; junction bases unmatched: 4. The CDR3 loop is CASSLSGIYQETQYF. As DNA, the CDR3 is TGTGCCAGCAGCCTTAGCGGGATATACCAAGAGACCCAGTACTTC.

The chain employs TRBV28 and TRBJ2-4; TRBD1 agrees at 7 bases. The CDR3 loop spans 15 amino acids. Germline CDR1 is MDHEN and CDR2 is SYDVKM. Trimming took 5 bases from V and 4 from J; bases not matched to a gene: 8. CDR3 sequence reads: CASSPSDRDKNIQYF. The CDR3 nucleotides read TGTGCCAGCAGTCCCTCCGACAGGGATAAAAACATTCAGTACTTC.